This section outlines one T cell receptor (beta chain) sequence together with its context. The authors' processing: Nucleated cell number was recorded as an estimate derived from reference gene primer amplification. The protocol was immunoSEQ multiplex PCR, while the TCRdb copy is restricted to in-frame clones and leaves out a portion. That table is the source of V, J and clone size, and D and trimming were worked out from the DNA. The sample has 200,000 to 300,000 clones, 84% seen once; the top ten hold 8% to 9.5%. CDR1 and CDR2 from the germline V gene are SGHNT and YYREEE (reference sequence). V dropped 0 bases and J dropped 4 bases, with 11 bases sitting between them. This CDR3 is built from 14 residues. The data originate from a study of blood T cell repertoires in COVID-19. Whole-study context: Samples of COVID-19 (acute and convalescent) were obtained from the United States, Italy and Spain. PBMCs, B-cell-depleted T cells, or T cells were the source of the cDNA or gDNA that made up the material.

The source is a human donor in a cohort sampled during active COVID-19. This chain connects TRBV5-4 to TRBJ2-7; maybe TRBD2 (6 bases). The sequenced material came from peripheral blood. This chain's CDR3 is CASSLGRGQYEQYF. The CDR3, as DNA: TGTGCCAGCAGCTTGGGGAGGGGCCAGTACGAGCAGTACTTC.